A single sample is the source of the 2 T cell receptor beta chains below, sequenced in a study of T cell responses to AZD1222 COVID-19 vaccine. Only in-frame clones appear in the TCRdb table, and some are missing; sequencing was by immunoSEQ multiplex PCR. The sample includes 200,000 to 300,000 clones, more than 85% of them seen just once. Sequenced material: peripheral blood, taken on day 0 of AZD1222 vaccination. All receptors come from an adult in good health.

J is TRBJ1-2 and V is TRBV28; 9 bases match TRBD1. CDR3 size: 14 residues. Germline CDR1 reads MDHEN; CDR2 reads SYDVKM. V shed 2 bases and J 5 bases; nucleotides not matched to a gene: 3. In nucleotides, the CDR3 is TGTGCCAGCAGTTTAGGGACAGGGCTGTATGGCTACACCTTC. Amino acid sequence: CASSLGTGLYGYTF.

The chain is built from TRBV3-1 (or the pseudogene TRBV3-2) and TRBJ2-1; 16 bases align to TRBD2. V dropped 1 base and J dropped 10; count of bases not matched to a gene: 1. The CDR3 sequence is 15 residues long. CDR1 LGHDT and CDR2 YNNKEL come from the germline V gene (reference sequence). CDR3 region: CASSQVGLAGGEQFF. DNA of the CDR3: TGTGCCAGCAGCCAAGTGGGACTAGCGGGAGGGGAGCAGTTCTTC.